The 19 T cell receptor beta chains below were found in one sample sequenced in a study of OX40 agonist ivuxolimab in advanced cancers. The protocol was immunoSEQ multiplex PCR, while the TCRdb copy is restricted to in-frame clones and leaves out a portion. The sample has nearly 95,000 clones; 94% are singletons. Specimen: CD4+ or CD8+ T cells sorted from blood, collected in a trial of the OX40 agonist ivuxolimab. The receptors shown here come from an adult with an advanced solid tumor such as melanoma, head and neck, liver or kidney cancer.

V and J are TRBV9 and TRBJ2-7, with a weak D call TRBD1 (5 bases). The length of the CDR3 is 15 residues. The V end lost 4 bases, the J end lost 3 bases, and 17 bases lay between the germline ends. Germline-derived CDR1 and CDR2 are SGDLS and YYNGEE. The CDR3, as DNA: TGTGCCAGCAGCCCCCGTGGGGCCGAAGTCTACGAGCAGTACTTC. Translating gives CASSPRGAEVYEQYF.

A note on this clone: A read error may produce the germline difference seen at one junction end. Other DNA sequences in the same sample also yield this CDR3. The V and J genes are TRBV27 and TRBJ1-1; no reliable D call. Germline CDR1 MNHEY, CDR2 SMNVEV (reference sequence). CDR3 length: 14 residues. The CDR3 is CASSFRGEGTEAFF. CDR3 DNA sequence: TGTGCCAGCAGTTTTCGGGGAGAGGGCACTGAGGCTTTCTTT.

The V call is TRBV19, the J call TRBJ2-7; tentative D call: TRBD2 (6 bases). The CDR3 contains 12 residues. Trimming removed 7 bases at V and 5 bases at J, with 12 bases between. The V gene's germline CDR1 is LNHDA and CDR2 SQIVND (reference sequence). Written as DNA, the CDR3 is TGTGCCAGTAAGCCGGGAGTCCACGAGCAGTACTTC. This codes for CASKPGVHEQYF.

Here the CDR3 DNA reads TGCGCCAGCAGCTTGGAGGCAGGGGGCCCCTACGAGCAGTACTTC. This translates into CASSLEAGGPYEQYF. The chain couples TRBV5-1 to TRBJ2-7; 8 nucleotides match TRBD1. Trimming at V came to 0 bases and at J to 2 bases, leaving 4 bases not matched to a gene. Germline assignment: CDR1 SGHRS and CDR2 YFSETQ. This CDR3 region has 15 residues.

The V and J genes are TRBV19 and TRBJ2-1; D is unclear. This CDR3 is built from 15 residues. Per germline, CDR1 LNHDA and CDR2 SQIVND (reference sequence). Trimming pared 3 bases from V and 3 bases from J, leaving 12 bases between. This chain's CDR3 is CASSMGSHFYNEQFF. The CDR3 DNA reads as TGTGCCAGTAGTATGGGCAGCCACTTCTACAATGAGCAGTTCTTC.

The rearrangement uses TRBV10-3 and TRBJ2-7; D is possibly TRBD2 (5 bases). Germline V gene sequence: CDR1 ENHRY, CDR2 SYGVKD. Trimming took off 2 bases at V and 2 bases at J, with 10 bases between the two ends. The CDR3 covers 14 residues. The chain's CDR3 is CAISERWETYEQYF. The CDR3 DNA reads TGTGCCATCAGTGAGAGGTGGGAGACCTACGAGCAGTACTTC.

This sequence joins TRBV19 and TRBJ2-1; D not certain. V was pared by 3 bases and J by 2 bases, with 5 bases between. The CDR3 loop spans 13 amino acids. In germline, CDR1 is LNHDA, CDR2 SQIVND (reference sequence). This CDR3 reads CASSMATYNEQFF. The DNA for the CDR3 is TGTGCCAGTAGTATGGCGACCTACAATGAGCAGTTCTTC. Using reference TRBV19 and TRBJ2-1 for the parts outside the CDR3, the full variable domain is DGGITQSPKYLFRKEGQNVTLSCEQNLNHDAMYWYRQDPGQGLRLIYYSQIVNDFQKGDIAEGYSVSREKKESFPLTVTSAQKNPTAFYLCASSMATYNEQFFGPGTRLTVL.

The chain carries TRBV10-2 and TRBJ2-7; perhaps TRBD1 as D (6 bases). The end of the DNA is better explained by TRBJ2-1, so the J call may be wrong. The V gene's germline CDR1 is WSHSY and CDR2 SAAADI. The CDR3 sequence is 16 residues long. Here the CDR3 DNA reads TGCGCCAGCAGTGAGTCGCCAGGGGTCGCGCACAATGAGCAGTTCTTC. This translates into CASSESPGVAHNEQFF.

This chain connects TRBV27 to TRBJ1-1, with D maybe TRBD1 (6 bases). The CDR3 sequence is 13 residues long. Trimming took 7 bases from V and 1 from J, leaving 10 bases between them. CDR1 is MNHEY, CDR2 SMNVEV, per germline (reference sequence). CDR3 DNA sequence: TGTGCCAGCAACAGGGCTGGGAACACTGAAGCTTTCTTT. Translating it yields CASNRAGNTEAFF.

J is TRBJ2-2 and V is TRBV6-6, with a tentative D call TRBD2 (5 bases). The CDR3 has 15 amino acids. Germline loops: CDR1 MNHNY, CDR2 SVGAGI (reference sequence). V lost 2 bases to trimming and J lost 4 bases, with 11 bases between them. The CDR3 nucleotides read TGTGCCAGCAGTTACACGTGGGGAGCCACCGGGGAGCTGTTTTTT. Protein product: CASSYTWGATGELFF.

The rearrangement uses TRBV27 and TRBJ2-1; D is unclear. Germline assignment: CDR1 MNHEY and CDR2 SMNVEV (reference sequence). V dropped 4 bases and J dropped 5 bases, with 12 bases sitting between them. This CDR3 region has 14 residues. DNA for the CDR3: TGTGCCAGCAGTTCCTTTCGGGTCAACAATGAGCAGTTCTTC. It encodes CASSSFRVNNEQFF.

As DNA, the CDR3 is TGTGCCAGCAGTTTCGGGACAGGGCCCTACGAGCAGTACTTC. It encodes CASSFGTGPYEQYF. The chain uses TRBV28 and TRBJ2-7, with 9 bases that match TRBD1. Losses at the gene ends were 3 bases for V and 2 bases for J; bases not matched to a gene: 2. The CDR3 runs 14 residues. The germline CDR1 and CDR2 sequences are MDHEN and SYDVKM.

The chain recombines TRBV9 with TRBJ2-5; 9 bases align to TRBD2. The CDR3 is 15 residues long. Germline CDR1 SGDLS, CDR2 YYNGEE. V lost 2 bases and J lost 0; bases outside the gene matches: 2. The DNA of the CDR3 is TGTGCCAGCAGCGTGAGCGGGGGGTACCAAGAGACCCAGTACTTC. The encoded protein is CASSVSGGYQETQYF.

The rearrangement joins TRBV28 to TRBJ2-5; D gene uncertain. The CDR3 runs 17 residues. V lost 6 bases to trimming and J lost 4 bases, with 24 bases between them. The germline gives CDR1 MDHEN, CDR2 SYDVKM. CDR3 in DNA: TGTGCCAGCAGCCCTTTGGCGGTAGCCGGACCGACAGAGACCCAGTACTTC. Translation: CASSPLAVAGPTETQYF.

This chain uses TRBV6-1 with TRBJ2-7, with D tentatively TRBD2 (5 bases). Germline V gives CDR1 MNHNS, CDR2 SASEGT. The CDR3 totals 15 residues. V lost 9 bases and J 4 bases, leaving 22 bases between the germline ends. The CDR3 loop is CASRIQLVQAYEQYF. The CDR3 DNA sequence: TGTGCCAGTCGAATACAACTAGTCCAGGCTTACGAGCAGTACTTC.

The chain uses TRBV6-5 and TRBJ1-1; the match to TRBD1 covers 7 bases. The CDR3 totals 14 residues. Germline V gene lookup returns CDR1 MNHEY and CDR2 SVGAGI. V shed 6 bases, J shed 8 bases, and the junction held 12 bases outside the gene matches. The CDR3 DNA is TGTGCCAGCAGACACGGACAGGCGATGGTGGAAGCTTTCTTT. It is translated as CASRHGQAMVEAFF.

The chain carries TRBV9 and TRBJ2-1; D could derive from TRBD1 or TRBD2 (5 bases each). Trimming cost V 0 bases and J 2 bases, with 6 bases left between them. The CDR3 is 14 amino acids. Germline CDR1 is SGDLS and CDR2 is YYNGEE. CDR3 in DNA: TGTGCCAGCAGCGTAGAGGGACCCTACAATGAGCAGTTCTTC. It encodes CASSVEGPYNEQFF.

This chain uses TRBV4-1 with TRBJ2-7; D is possibly TRBD2 (5 bases). There are 15 residues in the CDR3. V was clipped by 4 bases and J by 2 bases, with 15 bases between them. Germline CDR1 is MGHRA and CDR2 is YSYEKL. The CDR3 region is CASSLLSSGTYEQYF. As DNA, the CDR3 is TGCGCCAGCAGCCTATTATCCAGCGGAACCTACGAGCAGTACTTC.

J is TRBJ1-2 and V is TRBV4-1; D gene ambiguous. V lost 4 bases and J lost 2, with 11 bases in between. CDR1 is MGHRA, CDR2 YSYEKL, per germline. The CDR3 totals 14 residues. The DNA for the CDR3 is TGCGCCAGCAGCCCGAGAGGGCTCAACTATGGCTACACCTTC. Its translation: CASSPRGLNYGYTF.